Described below is a single TCR beta chain sequence and its context. Using RNA transcripts, the TCR beta CDR3 regions were amplified. In the first round, RT-PCR was carried out with HTBI primers, and a multiplex PCR formed the second round. TCRdb reprocessed the multiplex PCR reads via MiXCR and lists one record per CDR3 protein. Of around 1,000,000 distinct CDR3 sequences in the sample, around a third were seen once. This sample stems from a study of Graves' ophthalmopathy and Graves' hyperthyroidism. The CDR3 is 15 amino acids. Germline CDR1 is ENHRY and CDR2 is SYGVKD. Trimming left V 0 bases short and J 3 bases short, with 9 bases between. The evidence that diagnosis relied on was clinical symptoms, serum thyroxine, TRAb, thyroid ultrasound and orbital computed tomography.

The V call is TRBV10-3, the J call TRBJ1-5; D uncertain. The sequenced material came from peripheral blood or thyroid tissue (not recorded which). The source of this sequence is an adult man with Graves' hyperthyroidism. The CDR3, as DNA: TGTGCCATCAGTGAGTCGGGAGGAAACAATCAGCCCCAGCATTTT. Protein product: CAISESGGNNQPQHF.